This is a list of T cell receptor beta chains from one sample in a study of T cells in localized non-small cell lung cancer. The protocol was immunoSEQ multiplex PCR, while the TCRdb copy is restricted to in-frame clones and leaves out a portion. The data hold tens of thousands of clones, with roughly 90% observed a single time. Specimen: peripheral blood, collected before any cancer treatment. The receptors stem from a man aged 35 to 69 with stage I squamous cell lung carcinoma. CDR3s include the opening cysteine and the closing phenylalanine or tryptophan. The D gene is left open where the match is weak. Clone sizes are given selectively: once, few, many, or a class where the clone is expanded.

>TRBV5-1|NA|TRBD1|TRBJ2-7
TGCGCCAGCAGCAACCGGACAGGGGGCGACGAGCAGTACTTC
CASSNRTGGDEQYF
>TRBV5-1|once|NA|TRBJ2-7
TGCGCCAGCAGCTTCTCCTACGAGCAGTACTTC
CASSFSYEQYF
>TRBV6-1|NA|NA|TRBJ2-1
TGTGCCAGCACATCGACGGGAAGCTCCTACAATGAGCAGTTCTTC
CASTSTGSSYNEQFF
>TRBV5-4|NA|TRBD1|TRBJ2-5
TGTGCCAGCAGCTTGGGCAGGGGGCAAGAGACCCAGTACTTC
CASSLGRGQETQYF
>TRBV19|NA|NA|TRBJ2-3
TGTGCCAGTAGTGCGTGGGAGCTCCCAACAGATACGCAGTATTTT
CASSAWELPTDTQYF
>TRBV7-3|NA|TRBD2|TRBJ2-3
TGTGCCAGCAGTCCACTAGCGGGAGGGGATACGCAGTATTTT
CASSPLAGGDTQYF
>TRBV5-6|NA|TRBD1|TRBJ2-5
TGTGCCAGCGGACAGGGGCCTCAGACCCAGTACTTC
CASGQGPQTQYF
>TRBV4-1|NA|NA|TRBJ2-7
TGCGCCAGCAGCCGGTACAATCATGGCGAGCAGTACTTC
CASSRYNHGEQYF
>TRBV9|NA|TRBD2|TRBJ2-7
TGTGCCAGCAGCGTGAGTAGCGGGAGTCCTGACGAGCAGTACTTC
CASSVSSGSPDEQYF
>TRBV29-1|NA|TRBD1|TRBJ2-7
TGCAGCGTTGGGGACAGGGGAGGCCCAATGGGGTACGAGCAGTACTTC
CSVGDRGGPMGYEQYF
>TRBV10-3|NA|TRBD1|TRBJ2-7
TGTGCCATCAGTGAGTCACAGGGACAGGGGCTCTACGAGCAGTACTTC
CAISESQGQGLYEQYF
>TRBV19|NA|NA|TRBJ1-1
TGTGCCAGTTGTTGGACAGTGAACACTGAAGCTTTCTTT
CASCWTVNTEAFF
>TRBV5-1|NA|NA|TRBJ2-7
TGCGCCAGCAGCTTGGCTGGCTTCTCCTACGAGCAGTACTTC
CASSLAGFSYEQYF
>TRBV6-4|NA|NA|TRBJ2-1
TGTGCCAGCGGCGACAGGTCGCTGTTCTTC
CASGDRSLFF
>TRBV11-2|once|NA|TRBJ2-2
TGTGCCAGCAGCGCCCTGAGGGGGAGGACCGGGGAGCTGTTTTTT
CASSALRGRTGELFF
>TRBV4-3|once|NA|TRBJ1-2
TGCGCCAGCAGCCAAGATTTGGGGAGGGGCTATGGCTACACCTTC
CASSQDLGRGYGYTF
>TRBV7-9|NA|TRBD2|TRBJ2-7
TGTGCCAGCAGCTACCGGGGGGGCGAGCAGTACTTC
CASSYRGGEQYF
>TRBV4-2|NA|NA|TRBJ1-5
TGTGCCAGCAGCCAAGATAGTTCGCGAGGGATGAATCAGCCCCAGCATTTT
CASSQDSSRGMNQPQHF
>TRBV6-6|NA|TRBD1|TRBJ1-5
TGTGCCAGCAGTCAGACAGGGGAAGGGCAGCCCCAGCATTTT
CASSQTGEGQPQHF
>TRBV7-3|once|NA|TRBJ2-1
TGTGCCAGCAGCTCCCCTGAGGACACAGCCTACAATGAGCAGTTCTTC
CASSSPEDTAYNEQFF
>TRBV14|NA|NA|TRBJ2-7
TGTGCCAGCAGCCGGCTCAGGGGATTCGAGCAGTACTTC
CASSRLRGFEQYF
>TRBV7-3|NA|TRBD1|TRBJ2-1
TGTGCCAGCAGCTCGGGACAGGGGAGAGGTGAGCAGTTCTTC
CASSSGQGRGEQFF
>TRBV6-6|NA|TRBD1|TRBJ2-3
TGTGCCAGCAGTTGGACAGGGGATACGCAGTATTTT
CASSWTGDTQYF
>TRBV27|NA|NA|TRBJ2-5
TGTGCCAGCAGTTTTAAAGAGACCCAGTACTTC
CASSFKETQYF
>TRBV7-9|NA|NA|TRBJ2-5
TGTGCCAGCACCGGGACGGCAAAAGAGACCCAGTACTTC
CASTGTAKETQYF
>TRBV5-4|NA|NA|TRBJ1-2
TGTGCCAGCAGAAACGGACAGAACCTCTATGGCTACACCTTC
CASRNGQNLYGYTF
>TRBV30|NA|NA|TRBJ2-5
TGTGCCTGGAGAACAGGGCTAGGGAGGTCAGAGACCCAGTACTTC
CAWRTGLGRSETQYF
>TRBV10-1|once|TRBD2|TRBJ2-7
TGCGCCAGCAGTTCCCCAGGGACTAGCGGGAGGCGGTTAGGCGAGCAGTACTTC
CASSSPGTSGRRLGEQYF
>TRBV15|many|NA|TRBJ1-2
TGTGCCACCAGCAGAGCCGGGACGGGGAATGGCTACACCTTC
CATSRAGTGNGYTF
>TRBV4-3|NA|NA|TRBJ2-7
TGCGCCAGCAGCCAAGGGAGGAGCTCCTACGAGCAGTACTTC
CASSQGRSSYEQYF
>TRBV19|NA|TRBD2|TRBJ2-1
TGTGCCACCTCAAAGGTGTCATCTACTAGCGGGGGTGAGCAGTTCTTC
CATSKVSSTSGGEQFF
>TRBV7-3|NA|NA|TRBJ2-5
TGTGCCAGCAGCCCAACAGGGTTACAAGAGACCCAGTACTTC
CASSPTGLQETQYF
>TRBV10-3|NA|TRBD1|TRBJ2-4
TGTGCCATCAGTGAGTACAGGGGATCCCAAAACATTCAGTACTTC
CAISEYRGSQNIQYF
>TRBV5-1|NA|NA|TRBJ2-3
TGCGCCAGCAGCTTGCGTGGGTCGGGGGATACGCAGTATTTT
CASSLRGSGDTQYF
>TRBV21-1|once|NA|TRBJ2-3
TGTGCCAGCAGCAAAGTGGTGGACAGGGTTGAAGATACGCAGTATTTT
CASSKVVDRVEDTQYF
>TRBV19|NA|NA|TRBJ2-7
TGTGCCAGCAGACACGATACAGGGACGGAGCAGTACTTC
CASRHDTGTEQYF
>TRBV11-2|NA|NA|TRBJ2-1
TGTGCCAGCAGCTTAGTGTTAGCACTGATGAGCTCCTACAATGAGCAGTTCTTC
CASSLVLALMSSYNEQFF
>TRBV7-9|NA|NA|TRBJ2-3
TGTGCCAGCAGCGAGTTCAGCACAGATACGCAGTATTTT
CASSEFSTDTQYF
>TRBV7-2|NA|TRBD2|TRBJ2-1
TGTGCCAGCAGCCCGACTAGCGGGAGCGATGAGCAGTTCTTC
CASSPTSGSDEQFF